The 16 T cell receptor beta chains below come from one sample, sequenced in a study of T cells in localized non-small cell lung cancer. TCRdb's table, derived via immunoSEQ multiplex PCR, lists solely in-frame clones and lacks some. The data contain some 25,000 clones, about nine tenths of them singletons. The specimen was peripheral blood mononuclear cells, collected before any cancer treatment. The receptors shown here come from a woman aged 35 to 75 with stage III lung adenocarcinoma.

V usage is TRBV18 and J usage is TRBJ2-7; D is undetermined. Trimming took off 3 bases at V and 1 base at J, with 4 bases between the two ends. CDR3 size: 12 residues. Germline V gene sequence: CDR1 KGHSH, CDR2 LQKENI. The CDR3 sequence is CASSPQSYEQYF. The CDR3 region has the DNA TGTGCCAGCTCACCCCAGTCCTACGAGCAGTACTTC.

J is TRBJ2-7 and V is TRBV4-1, with a possible D match to TRBD2 (6 bases). Trimming pared 1 base from V and 0 bases from J, leaving 16 bases between. Germline CDR1 MGHRA, CDR2 YSYEKL. CDR3 length: 17 residues. Here the CDR3 reads CASSQVDMGLSSYEQYF. DNA of the CDR3: TGCGCCAGCAGCCAAGTAGATATGGGACTTAGCTCCTACGAGCAGTACTTC.

The chain links TRBV30 to TRBJ1-2; maybe TRBD1 (5 bases). Deletions cut 0 bases from V and 3 bases from J, with 14 bases between. This CDR3 has 15 residues. CDR1 GTSNPN and CDR2 SVGIG come from the germline V gene (reference sequence). DNA for the CDR3: TGTGCCTGGAGTGTACTCCGGGGCTGGGACTATGGCTACACCTTC. This sequence encodes CAWSVLRGWDYGYTF.

The J gene is TRBJ2-1, the V gene TRBV10-3, with D perhaps matching TRBD1 or TRBD2 (5 bases each). This CDR3 has 13 residues. The ends were cut back, 4 bases at V and 8 bases at J, with 12 bases in the middle. Germline V gene sequence: CDR1 ENHRY, CDR2 SYGVKD. The CDR3 region is CAISGGPTDEQFF. The DNA for the CDR3 is TGTGCCATCAGTGGGGGACCGACCGATGAGCAGTTCTTC.

This chain links TRBV21-1 with TRBJ1-6. TRBV21-1 is designated a pseudogene. This CDR3 has 11 amino acids. CDR3 in DNA: TGTGCCAGCAGCTTGGATTCACCCCTCCACTTT. Amino acid sequence: CASSLDSPLHF.

The gene calls are TRBV5-6 and TRBJ1-1; TRBD1 is a possible D gene (6 bases). CDR1 SGHDT and CDR2 YYEEEE come from the germline V gene. The length of the CDR3 is 18 residues. With 3 bases removed from V and 4 bases from J, the gap between germline ends came to 25 bases. In DNA, the CDR3 is TGTGCCAGCAGCTCCACCGGGACAAGGGAGCAAGGGGGCACTGAAGCTTTCTTT. Translating it yields CASSSTGTREQGGTEAFF.

The V gene is TRBV19, the J gene TRBJ2-2; D is undetermined. Deletions cut 6 bases from V and 3 bases from J, with 8 bases between. The CDR3 sequence is 13 residues long. Germline CDR1 LNHDA, CDR2 SQIVND (reference sequence). CDR3 coding DNA: TGTGCCAGTAGGGAACAAGACACCGGGGAGCTGTTTTTT. As protein: CASREQDTGELFF.

This rearrangement joins TRBV7-2 to TRBJ2-2, with D tentatively TRBD1 or TRBD2 (5 bases each). Germline CDR1 is SGHTA and CDR2 is FQGNSA. The CDR3 loop spans 15 amino acids. The V gene lost 4 bases and the J gene lost 0 bases, with 9 bases spanning the gap. CDR3 residues: CASSWGPTNTGELFF. CDR3 bases: TGTGCCAGCAGCTGGGGACCTACGAACACCGGGGAGCTGTTTTTT.

This chain connects TRBV28 to TRBJ2-7; D is unclear. Germline V gene lookup returns CDR1 MDHEN and CDR2 SYDVKM. CDR3 size: 14 residues. V was trimmed by 1 base and J by 5 bases, leaving 12 bases between them. The DNA of the CDR3 is TGTGCCAGCAGTTTATTTGGGAATTTGAACGAGCAGTACTTC. This sequence encodes CASSLFGNLNEQYF. The full variable domain, its missing parts supplied by reference TRBV28 and TRBJ2-7, is DVKVTQSSRYLVKRTGEKVFLECVQDMDHENMFWYRQDPGLGLRLIYFSYDVKMKEKGDIPEGYSVSREKKERFSLILESASTNQTSMYLCASSLFGNLNEQYFGPGTRLTVT.

The gene calls are TRBV29-1 and TRBJ2-2; D ambiguous. Trimming removed 6 bases at V and 2 bases at J, with 4 bases between. The CDR3 is 11 residues long. CDR1 is SQVTM and CDR2 is ANQGSEA in the germline V gene. CDR3 in amino acids: CSVGNTGELFF. The CDR3 nucleotides read TGCAGCGTAGGAAACACCGGGGAGCTGTTTTTT.

The chain links TRBV6-5 to TRBJ1-2; D is unresolved. V lost 6 bases to trimming and J lost 4 bases, with 12 bases between them. Looked up from germline, CDR1 is MNHEY and CDR2 is SVGAGI. The CDR3 is made up of 13 amino acids. Here the CDR3 reads CASSQETLYGYTF. Here the CDR3 DNA reads TGTGCCAGCAGCCAGGAGACCCTCTATGGCTACACCTTC.

The DNA of the CDR3 is TGTGCCAGCAGTTATGGTATCGGTTCACCCCTCCACTTT. Translating gives CASSYGIGSPLHF. The rearrangement uses TRBV6-1 and TRBJ1-6; no definite D call. Germline-derived CDR1 and CDR2 are MNHNS and SASEGT. V lost 5 bases and J 9 bases, leaving 11 bases between the germline ends. The CDR3 extends over 13 amino acids.

This rearrangement joins TRBV7-9 to TRBJ2-1; D is ambiguous. Germline V gene lookup returns CDR1 SEHNR and CDR2 FQNEAQ (reference sequence). Trimming took off 1 base at V and 6 bases at J, with 4 bases between the two ends. This CDR3 is built from 12 residues. CDR3 sequence reads: CASSLVSNEQFF. In nucleotides, the CDR3 is TGTGCCAGCAGCTTAGTTAGCAATGAGCAGTTCTTC.

The gene calls are TRBV9 and TRBJ2-3; 14 nucleotides match TRBD2. Trimming at V came to 4 bases and at J to 2 bases, leaving 6 bases not matched to a gene. The CDR3 is 17 residues long. Germline CDR1 and CDR2: SGDLS and YYNGEE. DNA for the CDR3: TGTGCCAGCAGCTCGGGACTAGCGGGGGACTTCACAGATACGCAGTATTTT. It yields the protein CASSSGLAGDFTDTQYF.

The V gene is TRBV15, the J gene TRBJ2-7; 7 positions match TRBD1. The CDR3 sequence is 14 residues long. Trimming removed 3 bases from V and 5 bases from J; junction bases left unmatched: 7. CDR1 and CDR2 from the germline V gene are LNHNV and YYDKDF (reference sequence). The CDR3 sequence is CATSSDRDVHEQYF. The DNA for the CDR3 is TGTGCCACCAGCAGCGACAGGGACGTCCACGAGCAGTACTTC.

The rearrangement links TRBV6-6 to TRBJ2-3, with 7 bases matching TRBD2. CDR1 and CDR2 (germline): MNHNY, SVGAGI (reference sequence). The J segment lost 1 base and the V segment lost 6 bases, leaving 10 bases of the junction unmatched. The CDR3 spans 16 residues. CDR3 region: CASSTGGIYGTDTQYF. The CDR3 region has the DNA TGTGCCAGCAGCACGGGGGGAATTTATGGCACAGATACGCAGTATTTT.